The 19 T cell receptor beta chains given below trace back to one sample, sequenced in a study of CD8+CD57+ T cells in acquired aplastic anemia. Individuals selected for sequencing had exhibited CD8+CD57+ cell expansion on flow cytometry. Both TCR beta VDJ combination and CDR3 sequence profiling were carried out. Genomic DNA was the template for this profiling. MiXCR, applied by TCRdb to the reads, yields one record per CDR3 protein. The sample has about 120,000 distinct CDR3 sequences; approximately 40% are singletons. The sample taken for sequencing was sorted CD4+, CD8+, or CD8+CD57+ T cells (not recorded which) from PBMCs. The receptors shown here come from a human donor with aplastic anemia.

This clonotype was recorded many times. V usage is TRBV7-9 and J usage is TRBJ1-1; D might be TRBD1 (5 bases). CDR1 is SEHNR, CDR2 FQNEAQ, per germline (reference sequence). Trimming took 3 bases from V and 5 from J, leaving 10 bases between them. The length of the CDR3 is 13 residues. DNA for the CDR3: TGTGCCAGCAGCTTGGCAGGGATAACTGAAGCTTTCTTT. It yields the protein CASSLAGITEAFF.

This rearrangement joins TRBV19 to TRBJ2-3; 8 bases agree with TRBD1. Germline lookup yields CDR1 LNHDA and CDR2 SQIVND (reference sequence). V lost 11 bases and J lost 1; bases outside the gene matches: 11. This CDR3 has 15 residues. As DNA, the CDR3 is TGTGCCTCTAGGAGGACAGGGTCGGGCACAGATACGCAGTATTTT. This gives the protein CASRRTGSGTDTQYF.

The V and J genes are TRBV12-3 or TRBV12-4 and TRBJ1-1; D uncertain. The V and J ends lost 3 bases and 0 bases respectively, with 5 bases between them. The CDR3 sequence is 13 residues long. The CDR3 reads CASSFMMNTEAFF. Written as DNA, the CDR3 is TGTGCCAGCAGTTTTATGATGAACACTGAAGCTTTCTTT.

This chain links TRBV24-1 with TRBJ2-5, with 9 bases identical to TRBD1. This CDR3 contains 15 residues. V dropped 0 bases and J dropped 5; count of bases not matched to a gene: 3. Germline V gene data show CDR1 as KGHDR and CDR2 as SFDVKD. This CDR3 is CATSDLEGTGETQYF. CDR3 nucleotides: TGTGCCACCAGTGATTTGGAGGGGACAGGGGAGACCCAGTACTTC.

This clonotype qualifies as medium-sized. This chain uses TRBV10-2 with TRBJ1-1, with D tentatively TRBD1 (5 bases). This CDR3 is 14 amino acids long. V gave up 2 bases and J gave up 1 base, with 8 bases separating them. Germline values: CDR1 WSHSY, CDR2 SAAADI. CDR3 nucleotide sequence: TGCGCCAGCAGTGAGCTCCAGGGGAACACTGAAGCTTTCTTT. Translated: CASSELQGNTEAFF.

This clonotype was counted ten times or more. The chain carries TRBV12-3 or TRBV12-4 and TRBJ2-5, with TRBD1 matching over 7 bases. This CDR3 spans 14 amino acids. The trim removed 7 bases at V and 1 base at J, leaving 6 bases unmatched. CDR3 amino acids: CASTDREGQETQYF. In DNA form, the CDR3 reads TGTGCCAGCACTGACAGGGAAGGCCAAGAGACCCAGTACTTC.

This chain links TRBV10-3 with TRBJ2-7, with D tentatively TRBD1 (5 bases). Between the trimmed V and J ends, which lost 11 bases and 7 bases, there was a span of 15 bases. Per the germline V gene, CDR1 is ENHRY and CDR2 is SYGVKD. The CDR3 extends over 11 amino acids. CDR3 nucleotides: TGTGCCGTCCGAGCCTCAGGGGAGCAGTACTTC. This translates into CAVRASGEQYF.

This rearrangement joins TRBV9 to TRBJ1-2; 10 bases align to TRBD1. The germline V gene has CDR1 SGDLS and CDR2 YYNGEE. V lost 6 bases to trimming and J lost 4 bases; unmatched junction nucleotides: 6. CDR3 length: 14 residues. The CDR3 is CASNDRGLTYGYTF. CDR3 in DNA: TGTGCCAGCAACGACAGGGGGCTTACCTATGGCTACACCTTC.

This rearrangement joins TRBV20-1 to TRBJ1-1, with 7 bases aligning to TRBD1. Germline CDR1 is DFQATT and CDR2 is SNEGSKA (reference sequence). This CDR3 is built from 17 residues. The V segment lost 0 bases and the J segment 7 bases; nucleotides outside the gene matches: 17. The CDR3 region is CSARDSRQGALGGEAFF. The CDR3 nucleotides are TGCAGTGCTAGAGATTCTAGACAGGGCGCCCTCGGAGGTGAAGCTTTCTTT.

This clonotype was counted at least ten times. V usage is TRBV27 and J usage is TRBJ1-2, with 7 bases fitting TRBD1. The V and J ends lost 6 bases and 2 bases, in that order; junction bases with no gene match: 3. This CDR3 comprises 13 residues. Germline V gene sequence: CDR1 MNHEY, CDR2 SMNVEV (reference sequence). CDR3 region: CASSKQGNYGYTF. In DNA form, the CDR3 reads TGTGCCAGCAGCAAACAGGGGAACTATGGCTACACCTTC.

This clonotype appeared a few times. A much larger clone lies one base from this, so it may be a read error. This sequence joins TRBV14 and TRBJ1-1; D ambiguous. CDR3 length equals 14 residues. From germline, CDR1 is SGHDN and CDR2 FVKESK. V lost 0 bases and J lost 10, with 15 bases in between. CDR3 sequence: CASSQDSWPFVAFF. The CDR3 nucleotides read TGTGCCAGCAGCCAAGATAGCTGGCCTTTTGTAGCTTTCTTT.

As concerns this clonotype: Possible read error: a much larger clone is one base away. The chain links TRBV19 to TRBJ1-5; 9 nucleotides match TRBD1. The CDR3 sequence is 16 residues long. The V gene's germline CDR1 is LNHDA and CDR2 SQIVND (reference sequence). CDR3: CATSRGDRVFSQPQHF. The DNA of the CDR3 is TGTGCCACTAGTAGGGGGGACAGGGTATTTAGCCAGCCCCAGCATTTT.

Turning to this clonotype: It may be a read error: a sequence one base away is much more abundant. This chain links TRBV7-9 with TRBJ1-3; the D is unclear. Trimming pared 2 bases from V and 2 bases from J, leaving 10 bases between. The CDR3 covers 15 residues. CDR1 is SEHNR and CDR2 is FQNEAQ in the germline V gene (reference sequence). The CDR3 bases are TGTGCCAGCAGCTTAAGGCAGGAGGCTGGAAACACCATATATTTT. It is translated as CASSLRQEAGNTIYF.

On this clonotype: Germline is not matched at one junction end, which may reflect a read error. The chain combines TRBV9 with TRBJ1-2, with D hard to call. This CDR3 region has 14 residues. Germline CDR1 is SGDLS and CDR2 is YYNGEE. The CDR3 sequence: CVSSVDHSTYGYTF. As DNA, the CDR3 is TGTGTCAGCAGCGTAGATCACAGCACATACGGCTACACCTTC. Complete variable domain (other parts from reference TRBV9 and TRBJ1-2): DSGVTQTPKHLITATGQRVTLRCSPRSGDLSVYWYQQSLDQGLQFLIQYYNGEERAKGNILERFSAQQFPDLHSELNLSSLELGDSALYFCVSSVDHSTYGYTFGSGTRLTVV.

This clonotype was seen repeatedly, ten times or more. The DNA of the CDR3 is TGCAGTGCTTGGACAGGGTACGATTCACCCCTCCACTTT. It specifies CSAWTGYDSPLHF. This chain links TRBV20-1 with TRBJ1-6; 8 nucleotides align to TRBD1. The V gene end was trimmed by 5 bases and the J gene end by 8 bases; junction bases not matched to a gene: 5. The CDR3 length is 13 residues. Germline values: CDR1 DFQATT, CDR2 SNEGSKA (reference sequence).

This rearrangement joins TRBV29-1 to TRBJ2-7; 11 bases are a match to TRBD2. V dropped 6 bases and J dropped 7; count of bases not matched to a gene: 8. The germline gives CDR1 SQVTM, CDR2 ANQGSEA. CDR3 size: 13 residues. DNA of the CDR3: TGCAGCGTCGTGGGGCTAGCGGGGGGTGAGCAGTACTTC. Translated: CSVVGLAGGEQYF.

This clonotype was found once. The chain joins TRBV19 to TRBJ2-1, with TRBD2 as a possible D gene (6 bases). The V gene lost 10 bases and the J gene lost 5 bases, with 18 bases spanning the gap. Germline CDR1 reads LNHDA; CDR2 reads SQIVND (reference sequence). The CDR3 loop spans 14 amino acids. CDR3 amino acids: CATAPVEGNNEQFF. Here the CDR3 DNA reads TGTGCCACCGCCCCGGTGGAGGGAAACAATGAGCAGTTCTTC.

There are many counts of this clonotype. The rearrangement joins TRBV7-9 to TRBJ1-4; the match to TRBD1 covers 7 bases. CDR1 and CDR2 (germline): SEHNR, FQNEAQ (reference sequence). Trimming cost V 5 bases and J 5 bases; bases outside gene matches: 5. The CDR3 consists of 14 residues. CDR3 coding DNA: TGTGCCAGCAGCCTAGGGACAGAAAATGAAAAACTGTTTTTT. It specifies CASSLGTENEKLFF. Combining the CDR3 with reference TRBV7-9 and TRBJ1-4 gives the whole variable domain DTGVSQNPRHKITKRGQNVTFRCDPISEHNRLYWYRQTLGQGPEFLTYFQNEAQLEKSRLLSDRFSAERPKGSFSTLEIQRTEQGDSAMYLCASSLGTENEKLFFGSGTQLSVL.

V gene TRBV11-2 combines with J gene TRBJ1-2; D gene unclear. V lost 7 bases and J lost 2, with 11 bases in between. This CDR3 has 13 residues. Germline V gene data show CDR1 as SGHAT and CDR2 as FQNNGV. This CDR3 reads CASKTRENYGYTF. Written as DNA, the CDR3 is TGTGCCAGCAAAACGCGGGAGAACTATGGCTACACCTTC.